Listed here are 13 T cell receptor beta chains from one sample, sequenced in a study of radiation and T cells in renal cell carcinoma. Clones were read by immunoSEQ multiplex PCR, and TCRdb kept only the in-frame ones, dropping some. This table has around 170,000 clones, about nine tenths appearing once. The sample's time point: blood 4 weeks post-SBRT, at nephrectomy. As for treatment: 15 Gy SBRT to primary tumor, nephrectomy 4 weeks later. The starting material was blood, obtained from a patient whose treatment included radiotherapy and nephrectomy. The source of these receptors is a woman in her 50s with renal cell carcinoma.

This rearrangement joins TRBV6-4 to TRBJ2-1, with 7 positions matching TRBD2. Germline V lookup: CDR1 MRHNA, CDR2 SNTAGT. Losses at the gene ends were 2 bases for V and 7 bases for J; bases not matched to a gene: 5. This CDR3 has 14 amino acids. Here the CDR3 DNA reads TGTGCCAGCAGTGACCAGGGACTAAGTAATGAGCAGTTCTTC. Translated: CASSDQGLSNEQFF.

The V and J genes are TRBV28 and TRBJ1-3, with a tentative D call TRBD1 (6 bases). Germline CDR1 and CDR2: MDHEN and SYDVKM. The CDR3 runs to 14 residues. Trimming shortened V by 5 bases and J by 9 bases, and 17 bases separated the two germline ends. CDR3 in DNA: TGTGCCAGCAGTAAGGACAGCGCCTTACGCACCATATATTTT. It translates to CASSKDSALRTIYF.

V and J are TRBV7-2 and TRBJ2-3; unclear D gene. V was clipped by 0 bases and J by 0 bases, with 16 bases between them. From germline, CDR1 is SGHTA and CDR2 FQGNSA. This CDR3 is 18 amino acids long. In DNA, the CDR3 is TGTGCCAGCAGCTTAGCGCTAACGGCTAGTACTAGCACAGATACGCAGTATTTT. Translated: CASSLALTASTSTDTQYF.

This clone appeared once. The gene calls are TRBV7-2 and TRBJ2-7; the D is unclear. This CDR3 comprises 14 residues. Germline V gene data show CDR1 as SGHTA and CDR2 as FQGNSA. V was pared by 5 bases and J by 6 bases, with 17 bases between. CDR3: CASSPRVPGPEQYF. CDR3 nucleotide sequence: TGTGCCAGCAGCCCTAGAGTTCCGGGCCCCGAGCAGTACTTC.

The gene calls are TRBV4-2 and TRBJ1-2; D perhaps matches TRBD1 (6 bases). CDR3 length: 15 amino acids. Germline V lookup: CDR1 LGHNA, CDR2 YNFKEQ. Trimming stripped 3 bases from V and 5 bases from J, with 16 bases between. The CDR3 sequence is CASSQPSGARYGYTF. The CDR3 nucleotides are TGTGCCAGCAGCCAGCCATCAGGGGCTAGGTATGGCTACACCTTC.

The chain carries TRBV7-9 and TRBJ2-4; D uncertain. Germline CDR1 and CDR2: SEHNR and FQNEAQ (reference sequence). The CDR3 is made up of 14 amino acids. V was trimmed by 3 bases and J by 5 bases, leaving 11 bases between them. CDR3 sequence (DNA): TGTGCCAGCAGCTTCGGGCGGACGGAAAACATTCAGTACTTC. Protein product: CASSFGRTENIQYF.

The CDR3 protein is CASSLAGRGFNSPLHF. The CDR3 bases are TGCGCCAGCAGCTTGGCCGGTAGGGGGTTTAATTCACCCCTCCACTTT. The chain has TRBV5-1 and TRBJ1-6, with D possibly being TRBD1 (6 bases). Germline assignment: CDR1 SGHRS and CDR2 YFSETQ. The length of the CDR3 is 16 residues. V lost 0 bases and J 6 bases, leaving 13 bases between the germline ends.

The V and J genes are TRBV7-8 and TRBJ1-5; D is perhaps TRBD1 (5 bases). Germline CDR1 SGHVS, CDR2 FQNEAQ. The CDR3 runs to 15 residues. V was clipped by 2 bases and J by 5 bases, with 13 bases between them. This chain's CDR3 is CASSLLPGLDQPQHF. The DNA for the CDR3 is TGTGCCAGCAGCTTATTGCCAGGGCTGGATCAGCCCCAGCATTTT. Drawing the rest from reference TRBV7-8 and TRBJ1-5, the complete variable domain is GAGVSQSPRYKVAKRGQDVALRCDPISGHVSLFWYQQALGQGPEFLTYFQNEAQLDKSGLPSDRFFAERPEGSVSTLKIQRTQQEDSAVYLCASSLLPGLDQPQHFGDGTRLSIL.

This clone was observed a single time. The chain combines TRBV7-2 with TRBJ1-5; D may be TRBD1 (5 bases). The CDR3 contains 14 residues. Germline values: CDR1 SGHTA, CDR2 FQGNSA. V was shortened by 7 bases and J by 2 bases, with 12 bases between the two germline ends. The CDR3 coding sequence is TGTGCCAGCAAACGCGGGGGTGGCAATCAGCCCCAGCATTTT. This gives the protein CASKRGGGNQPQHF.

The chain recombines TRBV10-2 with TRBJ1-2; 8 nucleotides line up with TRBD1. CDR1 is WSHSY, CDR2 SAAADI, per germline. The CDR3 consists of 19 residues. J was trimmed by 0 bases and V by 0 bases; bases with no gene match: 12. The CDR3 DNA reads as TGCGCCAGCAGTGAGTCGGGGCAGGGGGCTTATTCCGCTAACTATGGCTACACCTTC. Its translation is CASSESGQGAYSANYGYTF.

This clone was counted between two and nine times. The gene calls are TRBV5-5 and TRBJ1-1; TRBD1 might be the D (6 bases). The CDR3 length is 15 residues. Germline CDR1 is SGHKS and CDR2 is YYEKEE (reference sequence). The V gene lost 1 base and the J gene lost 2 bases, with 12 bases spanning the gap. Written as DNA, the CDR3 is TGTGCCAGCAGCTTGTTTGGGGGGCGAAACACTGAAGCTTTCTTT. The encoded protein is CASSLFGGRNTEAFF.

This chain connects TRBV19 to TRBJ1-2; 7 nucleotides line up with TRBD1. The germline V gene has CDR1 LNHDA and CDR2 SQIVND (reference sequence). This CDR3 region has 13 residues. The ends lost 6 bases at V and 10 bases at J; junction bases unmatched: 11. CDR3 sequence reads: CASSLRDRVFYTF. The DNA for the CDR3 is TGTGCCAGTAGCCTCCGGGACAGAGTTTTCTACACCTTC.

This clone came up once. V is TRBV6-5 and J is TRBJ2-1; D perhaps matches TRBD2 (6 bases). Germline CDR1 and CDR2: MNHEY and SVGAGI. V lost 3 bases and J lost 4, with 7 bases in between. The CDR3 is 13 residues long. The CDR3 coding sequence is TGTGCCAGCAGTTATGGGACTTACAATGAGCAGTTCTTC. Translating it yields CASSYGTYNEQFF.